This record looks at one T cell receptor (beta chain) sequence and its context. The CDR3 runs to 15 residues. The V end lost 6 bases, the J end lost 1 base, and 14 bases lay between the germline ends. Germline assignment: CDR1 WSHSY and CDR2 SAAADI. The PCR employed 60 Vbeta primers together with 13 Jbeta primers. This table comes from immunoSEQ multiplex PCR, and its TCRdb copy is limited to in-frame clones, with some not included. The table includes 140,000 to 150,000 clones, 70% to 85% detected once. The record originates from a study of cytomegalovirus exposure and HLA in healthy donors. The clonotype was recovered from a middle-aged man in good health and CMV-seronegative. Input material: PBMCs. The chain joins TRBV10-2 to TRBJ2-3, with a weak D call TRBD1 (5 bases). The CDR3 region has the DNA TGCGCCAGCAGCGCAGGGTTTTTCGGCACAGATACGCAGTATTTT. Protein: CASSAGFFGTDTQYF.